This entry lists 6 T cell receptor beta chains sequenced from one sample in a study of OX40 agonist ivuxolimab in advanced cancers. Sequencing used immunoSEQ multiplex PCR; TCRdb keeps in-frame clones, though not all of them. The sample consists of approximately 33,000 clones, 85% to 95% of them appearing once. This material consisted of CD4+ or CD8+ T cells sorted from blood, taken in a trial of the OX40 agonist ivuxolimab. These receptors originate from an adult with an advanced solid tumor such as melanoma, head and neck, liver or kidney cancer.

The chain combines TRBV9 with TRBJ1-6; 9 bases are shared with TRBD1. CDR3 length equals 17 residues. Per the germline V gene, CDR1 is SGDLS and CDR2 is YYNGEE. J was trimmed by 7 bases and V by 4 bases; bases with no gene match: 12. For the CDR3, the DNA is TGTGCCAGCAGCTCCAGCCCGGGACAGGGAACAAATTCACCCCTCCACTTT. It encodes CASSSSPGQGTNSPLHF. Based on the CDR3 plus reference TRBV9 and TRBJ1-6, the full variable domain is DSGVTQTPKHLITATGQRVTLRCSPRSGDLSVYWYQQSLDQGLQFLIQYYNGEERAKGNILERFSAQQFPDLHSELNLSSLELGDSALYFCASSSSPGQGTNSPLHFGNGTRLTVT.

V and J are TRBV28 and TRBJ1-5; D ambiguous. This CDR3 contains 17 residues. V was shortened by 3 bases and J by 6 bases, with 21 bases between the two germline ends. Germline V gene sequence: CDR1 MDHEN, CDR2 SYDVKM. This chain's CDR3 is CASSFIRSGPEVQPQHF. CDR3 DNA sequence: TGTGCCAGCAGTTTTATCCGTTCCGGGCCTGAGGTTCAGCCCCAGCATTTT.

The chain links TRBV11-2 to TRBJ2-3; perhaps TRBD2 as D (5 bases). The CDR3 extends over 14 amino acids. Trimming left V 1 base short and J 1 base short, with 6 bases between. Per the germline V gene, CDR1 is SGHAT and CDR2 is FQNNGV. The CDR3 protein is CASSLAAGTDTQYF. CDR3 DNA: TGTGCCAGCAGCTTAGCAGCGGGCACAGATACGCAGTATTTT.

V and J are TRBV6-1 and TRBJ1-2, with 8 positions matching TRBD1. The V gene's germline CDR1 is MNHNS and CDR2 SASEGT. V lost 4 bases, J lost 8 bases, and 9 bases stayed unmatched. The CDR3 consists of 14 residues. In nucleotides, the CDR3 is TGTGCCAGCAGTGGAGGCAGGGGGCGGGAAGGCTACACCTTC. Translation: CASSGGRGREGYTF.

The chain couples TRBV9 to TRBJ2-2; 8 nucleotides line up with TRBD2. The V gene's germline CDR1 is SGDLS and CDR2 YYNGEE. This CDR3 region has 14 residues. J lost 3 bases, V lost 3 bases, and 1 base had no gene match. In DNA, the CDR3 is TGTGCCAGCAGCGGACTAGCGTACACCGGGGAGCTGTTTTTT. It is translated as CASSGLAYTGELFF.

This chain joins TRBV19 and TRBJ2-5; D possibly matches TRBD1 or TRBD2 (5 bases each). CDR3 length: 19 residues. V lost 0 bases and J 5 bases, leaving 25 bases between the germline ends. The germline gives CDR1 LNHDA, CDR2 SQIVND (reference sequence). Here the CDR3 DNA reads TGTGCCAGTAGTATAGAGGTCCCCGGGACCCATGGTTTGGAGGAGACCCAGTACTTC. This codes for CASSIEVPGTHGLEETQYF.